This T cell receptor beta chain was sequenced for a study of response to subunit inactivated influenza vaccine. General study points: A suggestion made by the authors is that each seasonal influenza vaccination recruits few new T cells.

The CDR3 runs to 16 residues. Germline V gene lookup returns CDR1 MNHEY and CDR2 SVGEGT. V shed 6 bases and J shed 4 bases, with 19 bases lying between them. This clonotype was seen a handful of times. Its antigen is undetermined. TCRdb re-called the RT-PCR reads with MiXCR, one entry per CDR3 protein. The sample holds around 650,000 distinct CDR3 sequences, around 14% seen once. This chain joins TRBV6-2 or TRBV6-3 and TRBJ2-1; tentatively, D is TRBD2 (5 bases). The sample consisted of PBMCs from blood, taken about 12 days after vaccination. The TCR was taken from a man aged 50 to 59 who received an inactivated influenza vaccine. The chain's CDR3 is CASRPIGVGHYNEQFF. The CDR3 nucleotides read TGTGCCAGCAGACCTATCGGGGTAGGCCATTACAATGAGCAGTTCTTC.